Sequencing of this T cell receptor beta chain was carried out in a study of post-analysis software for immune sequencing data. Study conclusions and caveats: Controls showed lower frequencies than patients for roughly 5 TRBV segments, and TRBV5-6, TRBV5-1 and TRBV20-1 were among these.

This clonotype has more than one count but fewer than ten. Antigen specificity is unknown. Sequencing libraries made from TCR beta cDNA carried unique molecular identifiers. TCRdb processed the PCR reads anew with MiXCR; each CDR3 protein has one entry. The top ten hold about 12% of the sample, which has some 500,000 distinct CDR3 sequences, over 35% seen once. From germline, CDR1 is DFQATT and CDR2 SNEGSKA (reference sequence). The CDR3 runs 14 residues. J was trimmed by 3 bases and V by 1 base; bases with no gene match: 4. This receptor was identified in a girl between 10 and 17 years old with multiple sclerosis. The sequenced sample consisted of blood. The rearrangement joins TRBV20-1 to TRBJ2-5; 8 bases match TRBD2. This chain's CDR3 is CSARVGTRKETQYF. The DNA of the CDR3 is TGCAGTGCTAGAGTGGGGACTAGAAAAGAGACCCAGTACTTC.